The rows below give T cell receptor beta chains drawn from one sample of a study of control samples from healthy donors and cancer patients. Profiled with immunoSEQ multiplex PCR; TCRdb holds only in-frame clones, not every one. The sample lists approximately 100,000 clones, over 85% occurring once. Input material: blood. These receptor sequences come from a human donor in good health. The donor label of this sample is uncertain. Each CDR3 is given with its conserved first and last residue. D genes are given only for firm matches. A row's size may be missing; if present it is once, few, many or a size class.

size: NA; V: TRBV19; D: NA; J: TRBJ2-7; DNA: TGTGCCAGTACCCCAAGAGACAGCCTCAACTACGAGCAGTACTTC; CDR3: CASTPRDSLNYEQYF
size: NA; V: TRBV27; D: TRBD1; J: TRBJ1-5; DNA: TGTGCCAGCAGTAAAGGGACAGGGCAATTCAATCAGCCCCAGCATTTT; CDR3: CASSKGTGQFNQPQHF
size: once; V: TRBV27; D: NA; J: TRBJ2-2; DNA: TGTGCCAGCAGTTTCTGGGATCCAAACACCGGGGAGCTGTTTTTT; CDR3: CASSFWDPNTGELFF
size: NA; V: TRBV28; D: NA; J: TRBJ2-2; DNA: TGTGCCAGCAGTTTGTTAGCAGGGGGGACCGGGGAGCTGTTTTTT; CDR3: CASSLLAGGTGELFF
size: once; V: TRBV2; D: NA; J: TRBJ2-5; DNA: TGTGCCAGCAGTGGGGCTATAAAAGAGACCCAGTACTTC; CDR3: CASSGAIKETQYF
size: NA; V: TRBV5-6; D: NA; J: TRBJ1-5; DNA: TGTGCCAGCAGCTTGGGAGTGGGGGGCCCTCAGCCCCAGCATTTT; CDR3: CASSLGVGGPQPQHF
size: NA; V: TRBV19; D: NA; J: TRBJ2-3; DNA: TGTGCCAGTACCCTAAGGGGGATAGCAGGGGAATCTCTACGACACACAGATACGCAGTATTTT; CDR3: CASTLRGIAGESLRHTDTQYF
size: NA; V: TRBV3-1/TRBV3-2; D: NA; J: TRBJ2-6; DNA: TGTGCGGGGGGGCCGGCTGGGGCCAACGTCCTGACTTTC; CDR3: CAGGPAGANVLTF
size: NA; V: TRBV6-5; D: NA; J: TRBJ2-5; DNA: TGTGCCAGCAGGCCCGGGGGATACCAAGAGACCCAGTACTTC; CDR3: CASRPGGYQETQYF
size: NA; V: TRBV27; D: NA; J: TRBJ1-1; DNA: TGTGCCAGCAGACAGGGAGTGGCCACTGAAGCTTTCTTT; CDR3: CASRQGVATEAFF
size: once; V: TRBV6-2/TRBV6-3; D: NA; J: TRBJ1-6; DNA: TGTGCCAGCAGTTATGGGTGGGGTAATTCACCCCTCCACTTT; CDR3: CASSYGWGNSPLHF
size: few; V: TRBV7-3; D: TRBD2; J: TRBJ2-3; DNA: TGTGCCAGCAGCTTGACTAGCGGGGAGACAGATACGCAGTATTTT; CDR3: CASSLTSGETDTQYF
size: NA; V: TRBV25-1; D: NA; J: TRBJ2-1; DNA: TGTGCCAGCAGTGGGTTTGAGGGGTCCTACAATGAGCAGTTCTTC; CDR3: CASSGFEGSYNEQFF
size: NA; V: TRBV6-4; D: TRBD2; J: TRBJ2-1; DNA: TGTGCCAGCAGTGACTCGGTGGCTAGCGGGGGCAATGAGCAGTTCTTC; CDR3: CASSDSVASGGNEQFF
size: once; V: TRBV6-6; D: NA; J: TRBJ2-1; DNA: TGTGCCAGCAGTTCACGGGGAAGGAATGAGCAGTTCTTC; CDR3: CASSSRGRNEQFF
size: NA; V: TRBV7-2; D: NA; J: TRBJ1-1; DNA: TGTGCCAGCAGCTTCTACCCCCCGCACTCTGGGGGGAACACTGAAGCTTTCTTT; CDR3: CASSFYPPHSGGNTEAFF
size: NA; V: TRBV15; D: NA; J: TRBJ1-5; DNA: TGTGCCACCAGCAGAGAGGCTCAGGGGAATCAGCCCCAGCATTTT; CDR3: CATSREAQGNQPQHF
size: few; V: TRBV6-5; D: NA; J: TRBJ1-4; DNA: TGTGCCAGCAGTTACTCGATTCGGGCGACTAATGAAAAACTGTTTTTT; CDR3: CASSYSIRATNEKLFF
size: once; V: TRBV12-3/TRBV12-4; D: NA; J: TRBJ1-4; DNA: TGTGCCAGCAATGGGGGCACTAATGAAAAACTGTTTTTT; CDR3: CASNGGTNEKLFF
size: NA; V: TRBV5-1; D: NA; J: TRBJ1-6; DNA: TGCGCCAGCAGGCGGGGGGGTACGGATTCACCCCTCCACTTT; CDR3: CASRRGGTDSPLHF
size: NA; V: TRBV10-1; D: NA; J: TRBJ1-1; DNA: TGCGCCAGCATCCGACTGGTCCGGAACACTGAAGCTTTCTTT; CDR3: CASIRLVRNTEAFF
size: NA; V: TRBV4-3; D: NA; J: TRBJ2-3; DNA: TGCGCCAGCAGCCAAGACAGGGACGAGGGAGATACGCAGTATTTT; CDR3: CASSQDRDEGDTQYF
size: NA; V: TRBV28; D: NA; J: TRBJ1-1; DNA: TGTGCCAGCAGTTTATCCCTTATGGGTGCTGAAGCTTTCTTT; CDR3: CASSLSLMGAEAFF
size: NA; V: TRBV18; D: NA; J: TRBJ2-7; DNA: TGTGCCAGCTCGCCTCAGGGTTCCAACGAGCAGTACTTC; CDR3: CASSPQGSNEQYF
size: NA; V: TRBV19; D: NA; J: TRBJ1-5; DNA: TGTGCCAGTTGGAAGGGAGGCAATCAGCCCCAGCATTTT; CDR3: CASWKGGNQPQHF
size: once; V: TRBV7-9; D: NA; J: TRBJ2-1; DNA: TGTGCCAGCAGGGACGGACAGAGCTACAATGAGCAGTTCTTC; CDR3: CASRDGQSYNEQFF
size: NA; V: TRBV6-4; D: TRBD2; J: TRBJ2-3; DNA: TGTGCCAGCAGTGACTCGAGCGGGGGGGCAGATACGCAGTATTTT; CDR3: CASSDSSGGADTQYF